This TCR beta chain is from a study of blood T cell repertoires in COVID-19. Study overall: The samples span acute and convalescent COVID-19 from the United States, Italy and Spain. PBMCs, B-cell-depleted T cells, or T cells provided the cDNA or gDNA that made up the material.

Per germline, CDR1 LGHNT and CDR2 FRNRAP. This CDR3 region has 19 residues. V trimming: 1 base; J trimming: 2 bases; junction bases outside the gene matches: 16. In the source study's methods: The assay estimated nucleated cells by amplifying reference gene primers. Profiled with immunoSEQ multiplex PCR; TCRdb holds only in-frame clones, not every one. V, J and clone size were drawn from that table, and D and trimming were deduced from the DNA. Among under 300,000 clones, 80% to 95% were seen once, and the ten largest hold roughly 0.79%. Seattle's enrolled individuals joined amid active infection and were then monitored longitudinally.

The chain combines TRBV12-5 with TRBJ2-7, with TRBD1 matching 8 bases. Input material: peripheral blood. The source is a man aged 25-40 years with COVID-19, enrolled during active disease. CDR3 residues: CASGLGGTGAKLGTYEQYF. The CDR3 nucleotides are TGTGCTAGTGGTTTGGGTGGGACAGGAGCAAAATTGGGCACCTACGAGCAGTACTTC.